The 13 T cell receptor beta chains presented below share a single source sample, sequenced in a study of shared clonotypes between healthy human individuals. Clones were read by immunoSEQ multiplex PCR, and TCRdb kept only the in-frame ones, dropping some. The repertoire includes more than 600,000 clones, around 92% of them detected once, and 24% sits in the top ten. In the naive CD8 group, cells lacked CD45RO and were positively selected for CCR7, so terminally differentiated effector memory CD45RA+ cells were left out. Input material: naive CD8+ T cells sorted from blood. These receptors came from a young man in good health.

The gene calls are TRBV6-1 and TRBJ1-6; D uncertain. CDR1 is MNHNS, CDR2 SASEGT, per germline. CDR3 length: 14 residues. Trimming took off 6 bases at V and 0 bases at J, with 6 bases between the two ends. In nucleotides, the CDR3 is TGTGCCAGCAGCAGGAGCTCCTATAATTCACCCCTCCACTTT. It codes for CASSRSSYNSPLHF.

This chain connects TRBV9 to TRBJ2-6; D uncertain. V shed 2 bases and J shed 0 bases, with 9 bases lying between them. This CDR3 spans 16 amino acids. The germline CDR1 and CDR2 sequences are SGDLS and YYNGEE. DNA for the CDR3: TGTGCCAGCAGCGTTTCTCGATACTCTGGGGCCAACGTCCTGACTTTC. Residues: CASSVSRYSGANVLTF.

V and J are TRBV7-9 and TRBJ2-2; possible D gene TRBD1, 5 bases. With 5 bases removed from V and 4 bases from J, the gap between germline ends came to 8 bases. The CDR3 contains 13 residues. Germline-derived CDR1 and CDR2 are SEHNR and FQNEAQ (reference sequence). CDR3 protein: CASSQTVTGELFF. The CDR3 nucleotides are TGTGCCAGCAGCCAGACAGTCACCGGGGAGCTGTTTTTT.

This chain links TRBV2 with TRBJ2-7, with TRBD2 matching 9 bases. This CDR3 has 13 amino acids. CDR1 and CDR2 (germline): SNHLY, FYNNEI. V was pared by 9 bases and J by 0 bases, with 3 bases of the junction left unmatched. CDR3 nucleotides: TGTGCCAGACGACTAGCGGACTCCTACGAGCAGTACTTC. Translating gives CARRLADSYEQYF.

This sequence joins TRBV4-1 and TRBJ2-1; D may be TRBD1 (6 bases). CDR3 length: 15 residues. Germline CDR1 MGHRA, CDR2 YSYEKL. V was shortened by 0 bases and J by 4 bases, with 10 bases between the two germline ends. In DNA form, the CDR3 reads TGCGCCAGCAGCCAAGATCCGGACAGATACAATGAGCAGTTCTTC. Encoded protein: CASSQDPDRYNEQFF.

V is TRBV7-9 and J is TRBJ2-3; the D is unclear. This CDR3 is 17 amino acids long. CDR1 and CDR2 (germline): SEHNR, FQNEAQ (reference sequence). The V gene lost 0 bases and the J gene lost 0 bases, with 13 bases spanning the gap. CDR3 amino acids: CASSLASPGYSTDTQYF. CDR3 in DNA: TGTGCCAGCAGCTTAGCGAGCCCCGGGTATAGCACAGATACGCAGTATTTT.

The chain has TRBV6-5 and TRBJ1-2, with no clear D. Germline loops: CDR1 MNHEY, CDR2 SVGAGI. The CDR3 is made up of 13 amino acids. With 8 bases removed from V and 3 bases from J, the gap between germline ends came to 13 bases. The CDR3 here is CASEELDDYGYTF. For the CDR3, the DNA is TGTGCCAGCGAGGAGCTTGATGACTATGGCTACACCTTC.

The CDR3 region has the DNA TGTGCCAGCAGTTCAACCGTAGCGGGAATTAGCACAGATACGCAGTATTTT. It encodes CASSSTVAGISTDTQYF. The V gene is TRBV28, the J gene TRBJ2-3, with 8 bases lining up with TRBD2. The CDR3 spans 17 residues. The V segment lost 4 bases and the J segment 0 bases; nucleotides outside the gene matches: 9. Germline CDR1 reads MDHEN; CDR2 reads SYDVKM.

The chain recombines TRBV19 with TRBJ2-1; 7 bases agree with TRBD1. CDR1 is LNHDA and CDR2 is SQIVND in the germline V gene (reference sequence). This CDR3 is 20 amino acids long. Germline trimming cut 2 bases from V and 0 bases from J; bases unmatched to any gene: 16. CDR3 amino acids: CASSILRTPATGISYNEQFF. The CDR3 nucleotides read TGTGCCAGTAGTATATTAAGGACCCCCGCGACAGGGATCTCCTACAATGAGCAGTTCTTC.

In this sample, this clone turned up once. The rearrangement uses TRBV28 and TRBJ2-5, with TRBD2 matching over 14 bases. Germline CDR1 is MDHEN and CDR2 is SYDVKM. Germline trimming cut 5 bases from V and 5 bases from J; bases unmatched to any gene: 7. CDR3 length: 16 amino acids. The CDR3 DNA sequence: TGTGCCAGCAGTCCTCGACTAGCGGGAGGGAGGGAGACCCAGTACTTC. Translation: CASSPRLAGGRETQYF.

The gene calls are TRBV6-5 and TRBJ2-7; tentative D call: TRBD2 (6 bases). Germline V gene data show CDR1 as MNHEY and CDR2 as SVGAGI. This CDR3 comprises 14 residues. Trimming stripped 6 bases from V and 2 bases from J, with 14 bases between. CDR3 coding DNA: TGTGCCAGCAGCGTCGGTAGCGGAACCTACGAGCAGTACTTC. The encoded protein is CASSVGSGTYEQYF.

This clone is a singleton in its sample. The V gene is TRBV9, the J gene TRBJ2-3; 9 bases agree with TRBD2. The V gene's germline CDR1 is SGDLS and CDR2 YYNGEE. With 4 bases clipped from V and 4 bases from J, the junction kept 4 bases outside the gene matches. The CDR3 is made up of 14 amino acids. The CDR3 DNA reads TGTGCCAGCAGCCTAGCGGGAAATGCAGATACGCAGTATTTT. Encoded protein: CASSLAGNADTQYF.

The CDR3 sequence: CASSLEGQGRHAFF. As DNA, the CDR3 is TGCGCCAGCAGCTTGGAGGGACAGGGGCGCCATGCTTTCTTT. The rearrangement uses TRBV5-1 and TRBJ1-1; 10 bases line up with TRBD1. V gave up 0 bases and J gave up 11 bases; unmatched junction bases: 7. CDR1 is SGHRS, CDR2 YFSETQ, per germline. CDR3 size: 14 residues.